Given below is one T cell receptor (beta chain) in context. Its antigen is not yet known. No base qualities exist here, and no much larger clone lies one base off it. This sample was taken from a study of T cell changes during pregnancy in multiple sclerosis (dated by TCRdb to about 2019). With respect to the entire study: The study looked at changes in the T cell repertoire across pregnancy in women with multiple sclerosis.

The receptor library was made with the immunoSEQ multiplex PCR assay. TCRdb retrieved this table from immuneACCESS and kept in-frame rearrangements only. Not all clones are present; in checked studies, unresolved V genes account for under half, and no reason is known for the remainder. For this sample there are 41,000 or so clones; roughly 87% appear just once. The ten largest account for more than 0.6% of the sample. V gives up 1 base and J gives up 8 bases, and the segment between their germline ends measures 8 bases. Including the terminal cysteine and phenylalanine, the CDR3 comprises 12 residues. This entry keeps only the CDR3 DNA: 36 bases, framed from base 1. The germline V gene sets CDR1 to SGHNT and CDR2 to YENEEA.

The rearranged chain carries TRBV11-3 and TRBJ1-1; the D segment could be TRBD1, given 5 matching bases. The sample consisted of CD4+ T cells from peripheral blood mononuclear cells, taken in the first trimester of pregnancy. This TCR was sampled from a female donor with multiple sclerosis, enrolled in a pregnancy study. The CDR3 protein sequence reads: CASSLARGEAFF. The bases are TGTGCCAGCAGCTTAGCTAGGGGAGAAGCTTTCTTT.